This T cell receptor beta chain comes out of a study of blood T cell repertoires in COVID-19. Germline loops: CDR1 WSHSY, CDR2 SAAADI. The V gene lost 7 bases and the J gene lost 5 bases, with 14 bases spanning the gap. This CDR3 spans 13 amino acids. This clone was seen only once. The repertoire was sequenced with immunoSEQ multiplex PCR; TCRdb's copy has only in-frame clones and lacks some. The table records some 250,000 clones, more than 80% of them present only once. The chain carries TRBV10-2 and TRBJ1-2, with D unresolved. The receptor was derived from a woman of 80 years or more with COVID-19, enrolled during active disease. Sequenced material: peripheral blood. The CDR3 is CASKKVGDYGYTF. The CDR3 coding sequence is TGCGCCAGCAAAAAAGTCGGTGATTATGGCTACACCTTC.